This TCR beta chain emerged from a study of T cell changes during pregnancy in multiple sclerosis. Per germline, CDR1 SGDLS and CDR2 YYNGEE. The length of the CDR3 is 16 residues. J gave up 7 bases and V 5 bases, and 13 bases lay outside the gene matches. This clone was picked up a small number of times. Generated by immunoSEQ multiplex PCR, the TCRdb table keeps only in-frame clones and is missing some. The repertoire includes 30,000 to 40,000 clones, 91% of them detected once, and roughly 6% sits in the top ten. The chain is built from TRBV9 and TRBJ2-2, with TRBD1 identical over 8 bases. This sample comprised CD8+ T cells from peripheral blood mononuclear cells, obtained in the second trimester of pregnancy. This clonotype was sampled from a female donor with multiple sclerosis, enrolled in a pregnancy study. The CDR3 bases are TGTGCCAGCAGTGCTCAACCGGGACAGGCGGGCGGGGAGCTGTTTTTT. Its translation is CASSAQPGQAGGELFF.